This record concerns one T cell receptor beta chain sequence. This entry belongs to a study of cytomegalovirus exposure and HLA in healthy donors. It was with 60 Vbeta and 13 Jbeta primers that the PCR ran. Sequenced by immunoSEQ multiplex PCR; TCRdb stores in-frame clones only, minus some. Here the sample table reports about 160,000 clones. Trimming removed 4 bases from V and 7 bases from J; junction bases left unmatched: 2. Germline V gene lookup returns CDR1 SGHTA and CDR2 FQGNSA. The CDR3 runs to 13 residues. The TCR was taken from a woman aged 60-75 years in good health and CMV-seronegative. Sequencing input: PBMCs. The chain carries TRBV7-2 and TRBJ1-5, with 9 positions matching TRBD1. In DNA form, the CDR3 reads TGTGCCAGCAGCTCGGACAGGGGACAGCCCCAGCATTTT. Residues: CASSSDRGQPQHF.